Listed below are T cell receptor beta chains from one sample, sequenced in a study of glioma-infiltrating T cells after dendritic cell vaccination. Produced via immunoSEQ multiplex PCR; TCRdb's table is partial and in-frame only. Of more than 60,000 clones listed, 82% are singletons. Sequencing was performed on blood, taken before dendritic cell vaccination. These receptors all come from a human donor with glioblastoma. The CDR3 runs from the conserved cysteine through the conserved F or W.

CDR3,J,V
CASSRGVPNEKLFF,TRBJ1-4,TRBV7-8
CAIRGTLGELFF,TRBJ2-2,TRBV10-3
CASSSPGQAYEQYF,TRBJ2-7,TRBV28
CASSPPAGQRESSYNEQFF,TRBJ2-1,TRBV18
CASSLDGQKPNPYEQYF,TRBJ2-7,TRBV5-1
CASSFERGVTKETQYF,TRBJ2-5,TRBV5-4
CASSLGAANTEAFF,TRBJ1-1,TRBV5-1
CASSHASGGSRTDTQYF,TRBJ2-3,TRBV4-2
CASTLQGDTDTQYF,TRBJ2-3,TRBV19
CASIPTQGGSTEAFF,TRBJ1-1,TRBV6-6
CASSSTGTSGGTGTQYF,TRBJ2-5,TRBV5-8
CASSLSAGIPDTQYF,TRBJ2-3,TRBV7-2
CASSLASLGYTF,TRBJ1-2,TRBV11-2
CASSQEVGTWGANVLTF,TRBJ2-6,TRBV14
CASSARGGSTDTQYF,TRBJ2-3,TRBV6-4
CASSYRVGTTGNTIYF,TRBJ1-3,TRBV6-8
CASSPGQGVTEAFF,TRBJ1-1,TRBV5-1
CASTQRGNPYGYTF,TRBJ1-2,TRBV19
CASSQDLRAPDTQYF,TRBJ2-3,TRBV4-1
CASSGRLNTGELFF,TRBJ2-2,TRBV11-2
CASSLVPRTSSGANVLTF,TRBJ2-6,TRBV5-1
CASSLAANEQFF,TRBJ2-1,TRBV5-5
CASKQPNYEQYF,.,TRBV28
CASSRDRGRDYEQYF,TRBJ2-7,TRBV28
CASTPDSPSQYF,TRBJ2-3,TRBV6-1
CAWSDRVDTQYF,TRBJ2-3,TRBV30
CSARQGRGEQYF,TRBJ2-7,TRBV29-1
CASSRVDTDTQYF,TRBJ2-3,TRBV28
CASSLAGGFQETQYF,TRBJ2-5,TRBV7-2
CASSLGQGRANTEAFF,TRBJ1-1,TRBV18
CASLPDRVNTEAFF,TRBJ1-1,TRBV2
CASSSRSYNEQFF,TRBJ2-1,TRBV12-5
CASSSIWRGSYGYTF,TRBJ1-2,TRBV11-2
CAWSVNLQGAAGYTF,TRBJ1-2,TRBV30
CASSLDRAGNTIYF,TRBJ1-3,TRBV11-2
CASSLNRGTGVLYEQYF,TRBJ2-7,TRBV5-1
CASSYPAGTGELFF,TRBJ2-2,TRBV6-6
CASSSPTGGEQFF,TRBJ2-1,TRBV11-2
CASSAPGTSENEQFF,TRBJ2-1,TRBV7-6
CASSLYNTGELFF,TRBJ2-2,TRBV5-1
CATRGISYQPQHF,TRBJ1-5,TRBV28
CASSSVGQGGIRGTEAFF,TRBJ1-1,TRBV7-9
CASRGDRGGNQPQHF,TRBJ1-5,TRBV19
CASSEGQGAGIIYGYTF,TRBJ1-2,TRBV4-1
CASSSGASGGETQYF,TRBJ2-5,TRBV5-1
CASSTRDRSYEQYF,TRBJ2-7,TRBV18
CATSRDLASPLHF,TRBJ1-6,TRBV15
CASSATQALGNTIYF,TRBJ1-3,TRBV4-1
CSASPGVEQYF,TRBJ2-7,TRBV20-1
CAWSVGSRGHVKLFF,TRBJ1-4,TRBV30
CASSEVDRVTEQYF,.,TRBV6-1
CASSLRSGETQYF,TRBJ2-5,TRBV7-2